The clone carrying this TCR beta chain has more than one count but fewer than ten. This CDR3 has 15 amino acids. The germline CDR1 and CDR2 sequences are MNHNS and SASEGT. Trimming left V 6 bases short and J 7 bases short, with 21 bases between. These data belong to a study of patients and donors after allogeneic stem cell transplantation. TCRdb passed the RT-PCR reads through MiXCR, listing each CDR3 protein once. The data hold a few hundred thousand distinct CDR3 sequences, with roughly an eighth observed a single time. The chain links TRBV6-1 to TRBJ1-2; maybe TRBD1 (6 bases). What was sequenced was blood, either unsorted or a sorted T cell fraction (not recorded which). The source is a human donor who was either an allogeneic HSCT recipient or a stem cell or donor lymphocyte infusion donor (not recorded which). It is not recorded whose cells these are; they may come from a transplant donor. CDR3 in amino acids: CASSRETQGSFGYTF. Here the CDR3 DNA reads TGTGCCAGCAGCCGAGAAACACAGGGATCGTTTGGCTACACCTTC.